This TCR beta chain is from a study of T cell changes during pregnancy in multiple sclerosis. The CDR3 loop spans 14 amino acids. The V gene's germline CDR1 is LGHNA and CDR2 YSLEER. The V end was cut by 3 bases, the J end by 12 bases, with 20 bases between. Libraries were prepared by immunoSEQ multiplex PCR; TCRdb keeps only in-frame clonotypes and omits some of them. The table shows around 50,000 clones, with more than 85% occurring only once. The sequence derives from a female donor in good health, enrolled as a control in a pregnancy study. Here the sequenced sample was peripheral blood, taken after pregnancy. The chain links TRBV4-3 to TRBJ1-2, with a weak D call TRBD1 (5 bases). Here the CDR3 reads CASSHETRTGVHTF. The CDR3 DNA reads TGCGCCAGCAGCCATGAAACGAGGACGGGGGTTCACACCTTC.